This passage covers 27 T cell receptor beta chains from one sample sequenced in a study of CD8+ T cells in alopecia areata. Sorting of pooled cutaneous lymph node cells used CD4, CD8alpha, NKG2D, NKG2ACE and other markers. Following RNA extraction, reverse transcription yielded cDNA that acted as the sequencing template. Method: immunoSEQ multiplex PCR; TCRdb's copy keeps in-frame clones and lacks some. In total the sample includes around 300,000 clones, none of them seen once. Specimen: CD4+ T cells sorted from a lymph node. Receptors originate from a C3H/HeJ mouse with alopecia areata. MHC haplotype: H2-k.

For this clone: Mouse gene names and germline throughout. The read ends 4 residues early relative to the CDR3; the germline J gene fills the gap. This chain joins TRBV13-3 and TRBJ2-3; D remains ambiguous. CDR1 and CDR2 (germline): NNHDY, SYVADS. Trimming cost V 5 bases and J 3 bases, with 7 bases left between them. The CDR3 has 12 residues. Incomplete CDR3 DNA: TGTGCCAGCAGAACTCGGGCAGAA. It translates to CASRTRAE. The whole CDR3 reads CASRTRAETLYF.

Details on this clone: Each gene name is a mouse one. Read coverage stops 3 residues before the CDR3 terminus; the germline J gene supplies the remainder. This chain links TRBV19 with TRBJ1-6, with TRBD1 matching 8 bases. TRBJ1-6 is labeled an ORF, and its function is uncertain. J was trimmed by 9 bases and V by 6 bases; bases with no gene match: 8. Germline-derived CDR1 and CDR2 are FNHDT and SITEND (reference sequence). The CDR3 spans 14 residues. The part of the CDR3 DNA that was read is TGTGCCAGCACCCCGGACAGGGAGGGTTCGCCC. This encodes CASTPDREGSP. The complete CDR3 protein is CASTPDREGSPLYF.

Remarks on this clone: The gene names given are mouse names. The observed sequence ends 4 residues before the CDR3 terminus, with the missing tail filled in from the germline J gene. V usage is TRBV19 and J usage is TRBJ2-5; 11 positions agree with TRBD2. The CDR3 runs to 16 residues. Germline CDR1 FNHDT, CDR2 SITEND (reference sequence). Losses at the gene ends were 4 bases for V and 1 base for J; bases not matched to a gene: 5. This CDR3 is CASSGLGGGDQDTQYF. CDR3 DNA (partial): TGTGCCAGCAGTGGACTGGGGGGAGGGGACCAAGAC.

This clone was seen only a few times. The germline and genes are mouse ones. The CDR3 goes on 4 residues after the read ends, and that part is filled in from the germline J gene. The rearrangement joins TRBV1 to TRBJ1-1; no clear D gene. Trimming stripped 0 bases from V and 0 bases from J, with 5 bases between. CDR3 size: 14 residues. CDR1 NSQYPW and CDR2 LRSPGD come from the germline V gene (reference sequence). CDR3 residues: CTCSAEQPNTEVFF. The covered CDR3 bases are TGCACCTGCAGTGCAGAACAGCCAAACACA.

Concerning this clone itself: Gene names and germline refer to mouse. Coverage ceases 4 residues before the CDR3 finishes, and the germline J gene fills in the end. This chain links TRBV1 with TRBJ2-5, with D perhaps matching TRBD2 (6 bases). Germline V lookup: CDR1 NSQYPW, CDR2 LRSPGD (reference sequence). V was shortened by 0 bases and J by 0 bases, with 10 bases between the two germline ends. This CDR3 is built from 16 residues. CDR3 bases read: TGCACCTGCAGTGCAGAAATGGGGGAGAACCAAGAC. Protein product: CTCSAEMGENQD. The full CDR3 sequence reads CTCSAEMGENQDTQYF.

To note about this clone: The genes and germline here are from mouse. The read finishes 4 residues shy of the CDR3 end, and the germline J gene is used to complete it. The chain has TRBV5 and TRBJ2-5, with 8 bases matching TRBD1. This CDR3 has 15 amino acids. Germline V gene data show CDR1 as LGHNA and CDR2 as YNLKQL (reference sequence). V lost 4 bases and J lost 3; bases outside the gene matches: 6. The CDR3 sequence is CASSPDREAQDTQYF. Partial CDR3 DNA: TGTGCCAGCAGCCCGGACAGGGAGGCACAAGAC.

Worth noting for this clone: The gene symbols are mouse symbols. The CDR3 end falls 4 residues outside the read, so it is completed with the germline J gene. The gene calls are TRBV13-1 and TRBJ2-2; TRBD1 might be the D (6 bases). Germline V gives CDR1 NSHNY, CDR2 SYGAGN. CDR3 length equals 15 residues. V was pared by 1 base and J by 1 base, with 8 bases between. The CDR3 reads CASSDYRENTGQLYF. Incomplete CDR3 DNA: TGTGCCAGCAGTGATTACAGGGAAAACACCGGG.

This clone was seen more than once but under ten times. Each gene name is a mouse one. The read falls 4 residues short of the CDR3 end, and the missing part is taken from the germline J gene. The chain couples TRBV5 to TRBJ1-2; 8 bases agree with TRBD1. The CDR3 length is 15 residues. The V and J ends lost 2 bases and 0 bases, in that order; junction bases with no gene match: 2. Germline V gives CDR1 LGHNA, CDR2 YNLKQL (reference sequence). CDR3 loop: CASSQKGQANSDYTF. The part of the CDR3 DNA that was read is TGTGCCAGCAGCCAAAAGGGACAGGCAAACTCC.

This clone was counted only a few times. Mouse germline and gene names are used. The CDR3 extends 4 residues past the end of the read, so its final part is completed from the germline J gene. The V call is TRBV5, the J call TRBJ2-7; 11 bases align to TRBD1. The V gene's germline CDR1 is LGHNA and CDR2 YNLKQL (reference sequence). This CDR3 region has 15 residues. The sequenced CDR3 bases are TGTGCCAGCAGCCATCTCCGGGACAGGGGGTAT. Translated: CASSHLRDRGY. From start to end, the CDR3 is CASSHLRDRGYEQYF.

This clone was detected only a few times. The genes are named according to mouse. The read ends 4 residues shy of where the CDR3 ends; the end is completed using the germline J gene. This chain connects TRBV13-3 to TRBJ2-1, with TRBD2 matching over 9 bases. Germline V gives CDR1 NNHDY, CDR2 SYVADS. This CDR3 is 15 amino acids long. With V trimmed by 5 bases and J by 0 bases, 3 bases remained unmatched. CDR3 loop: CASSTTGGNYAEQFF. The covered CDR3 bases are TGTGCCAGCAGCACGACTGGGGGTAACTATGCT.

Comment on this clone: Here the gene names and germline are mouse. The CDR3 extends 4 residues past the end of the read, so its final part is completed from the germline J gene. The chain recombines TRBV1 with TRBJ2-3; D perhaps matches TRBD2 (7 bases). Trimming removed 0 bases from V and 0 bases from J, with 16 bases in between. Germline loops: CDR1 NSQYPW, CDR2 LRSPGD (reference sequence). The CDR3 is 18 residues long. The CDR3 is CTCSADRPGGSSAETLYF. CDR3 bases read: TGCACCTGCAGTGCAGATCGACCTGGGGGCTCTAGTGCAGAA.

This clone came up a few times. These gene names are mouse names. From the germline J gene comes the end of the CDR3, since the read stops 4 residues before it. V usage is TRBV19 and J usage is TRBJ1-2; D call uncertain. Trimming left V 2 bases short and J 0 bases short, with 8 bases between. Germline lookup yields CDR1 FNHDT and CDR2 SITEND (reference sequence). CDR3 length equals 14 residues. This chain's CDR3 is CASSMNSANSDYTF. The sequenced CDR3 bases are TGTGCCAGCAGTATGAACAGTGCAAACTCC. The full variable domain, completed using reference TRBV19 and TRBJ1-2, is GGIITQTPKFLIGQEGQKLTLKCQQNFNHDTMYWYRQDSGKGLRLIYYSITENDLQKGDLSEGYDASREKKSSFSLTVTSAQKNEMAVFLCASSMNSANSDYTFGSGTRLLVI.

About this clone: The gene names here belong to mouse. The read ends 4 residues shy of where the CDR3 ends; the end is completed using the germline J gene. The chain carries TRBV13-3 and TRBJ2-1; 7 bases align to TRBD1. The germline V gene encodes CDR1 NNHDY and CDR2 SYVADS. Germline trimming cut 0 bases from V and 6 bases from J; bases unmatched to any gene: 6. The length of the CDR3 is 15 residues. The CDR3 protein is CASSDASGGGAEQFF. The sequenced part of the CDR3 DNA is TGTGCCAGCAGTGATGCATCAGGGGGAGGTGCT.

This clone has ten or more counts. The genes and germline here are from mouse. Read coverage stops 4 residues before the CDR3 terminus; the germline J gene supplies the remainder. This sample includes further DNA sequences coding for the same CDR3. The chain is built from TRBV13-3 and TRBJ2-5; 8 bases agree with TRBD1. The CDR3 extends over 13 amino acids. Germline V CDR1 and CDR2: NNHDY, SYVADS. CDR3 protein: CASSDRGRDTQYF. Partial CDR3 DNA: TGTGCCAGCAGTGACAGGGGGCGGGAC.

Details on this clone: Gene names refer to mouse genes. The read terminates 4 residues ahead of where the CDR3 ends, so the germline J gene completes it. The chain uses TRBV13-2 and TRBJ2-3, with 11 positions matching TRBD2. V lost 2 bases to trimming and J lost 0 bases; unmatched junction nucleotides: 5. The CDR3 is 17 residues long. The germline V gene encodes CDR1 NNHNN and CDR2 SYGAGS (reference sequence). This CDR3 is CASGENWGGESAETLYF. CDR3 DNA (partial): TGTGCCAGCGGTGAGAACTGGGGGGGCGAGAGTGCAGAA.

A word on this clone: Each gene name is a mouse one. Read data end 4 residues before the CDR3 end; the end is taken from the germline J gene. Additional DNA sequences in this sample encode the identical CDR3. The genes are TRBV5 and TRBJ2-5; TRBD1 matches 10 bases. The V gene's germline CDR1 is LGHNA and CDR2 YNLKQL (reference sequence). The CDR3 sequence is 15 residues long. Partial CDR3 DNA: TGTGCCAGCAGCCAAGAGGGGACAGGGGCGGAC. It is translated as CASSQEGTGAD. The entire CDR3 protein reads CASSQEGTGADTQYF.

A word on this clone: Here the gene names and germline are mouse. The read finishes 4 residues shy of the CDR3 end, and the germline J gene is used to complete it. V is TRBV1 and J is TRBJ2-4; 9 nucleotides align to TRBD1. Germline V lookup: CDR1 NSQYPW, CDR2 LRSPGD (reference sequence). V shed 1 base and J 0 bases; nucleotides not matched to a gene: 5. This CDR3 comprises 17 residues. The chain's CDR3 is CTCSAGQGVRSQNTLYF. CDR3 DNA, as far as it was read: TGCACCTGCAGTGCAGGACAGGGGGTCCGTAGTCAAAAC.

The table lists this clone with a few counts. This may be a read error, as it is one base from a much larger clone. All gene names here are mouse names. The CDR3 end falls 4 residues outside the read, so it is completed with the germline J gene. This chain links TRBV13-3 with TRBJ2-3; 9 bases line up with TRBD2. Germline-derived CDR1 and CDR2 are NNHDY and SYVADS. This CDR3 region has 15 residues. The ends lost 3 bases at V and 0 bases at J; junction bases unmatched: 2. Partial CDR3 DNA: TGTGCCAGCAGTGTGACTGGGGGTAGTGCAGAA. Residues: CASSVTGGSAE. The full CDR3 reads CASSVTGGSAETLYF.

This clone has a handful of counts. The germline and genes are mouse ones. The read falls 4 residues short of the CDR3 end, and the missing part is taken from the germline J gene. The rearrangement joins TRBV1 to TRBJ2-2; D unclear. CDR3 size: 16 residues. Germline CDR1 and CDR2: NSQYPW and LRSPGD (reference sequence). V gave up 0 bases and J gave up 0 bases, with 8 bases separating them. CDR3 residues: CTCSADRQTNTGQLYF. The DNA read from the CDR3 is TGCACCTGCAGTGCAGATCGCCAGACAAACACCGGG.

This clone was counted between two and nine times. Gene names denote mouse genes. The read gets to within 4 residues of the CDR3 end, and the germline J gene fills in the rest. V usage is TRBV13-3 and J usage is TRBJ2-1; TRBD2 agrees at 8 bases. Germline values: CDR1 NNHDY, CDR2 SYVADS. V lost 5 bases, J lost 3 bases, and 4 bases stayed unmatched. The CDR3 spans 14 residues. The sequenced part of the CDR3 DNA is TGTGCCAGCAGACTACTGGGGGTCTATGCT. Amino acids: CASRLLGVYA. The complete CDR3 sequence is CASRLLGVYAEQFF.

This clone was detected ten times or more. Here the gene names and germline are mouse. The sequenced fragment ends 4 residues before the CDR3 boundary, so the rest is inferred from the germline J gene. This sample also contains other DNA sequences that code for the same CDR3. The V call is TRBV5, the J call TRBJ2-2; D gene uncertain. CDR1 and CDR2 (germline): LGHNA, YNLKQL (reference sequence). The CDR3 loop spans 12 amino acids. Trimming stripped 0 bases from V and 4 bases from J, with 0 bases between. The CDR3 region is CASSQDTGQLYF. The covered CDR3 bases are TGTGCCAGCAGCCAAGACACCGGG.

A note on this clone: The gene names given are mouse names. The missing CDR3 end, 4 residues past where the read stops, is filled in from the germline J gene. The chain is built from TRBV13-2 and TRBJ2-1; D may be TRBD1 (5 bases). Germline CDR1 is NNHNN and CDR2 is SYGAGS (reference sequence). The V and J ends lost 1 base and 3 bases respectively, with 11 bases between them. The CDR3 consists of 15 residues. CDR3 region: CASGDTGRGYAEQFF. Incomplete CDR3 DNA: TGTGCCAGCGGTGATACGGGGAGGGGCTATGCT.

Of note for this clone: The germline and genes are mouse ones. Sequencing ends 4 residues short of the CDR3 end; the germline J gene provides the rest. The rearrangement joins TRBV13-1 to TRBJ2-3; TRBD2 matches 9 bases. Per the germline V gene, CDR1 is NSHNY and CDR2 is SYGAGN. Trimming took 3 bases from V and 3 from J; bases not matched to a gene: 2. CDR3 length: 14 residues. The CDR3 sequence is CASSVWGGAETLYF. The CDR3 DNA, read in part, is TGTGCCAGCAGTGTGTGGGGGGGCGCAGAA.

This clone was detected only a few times. Each gene name is a mouse one. The CDR3 extends 4 residues past the end of the read, so its final part is completed from the germline J gene. V and J are TRBV17 and TRBJ2-1; 10 positions agree with TRBD2. J was trimmed by 3 bases and V by 0 bases; bases with no gene match: 2. Per the germline V gene, CDR1 is MNHDT and CDR2 is YYDKIL. The CDR3 spans 16 residues. The CDR3: CASSRDRDWGYAEQFF. The sequenced CDR3 bases are TGTGCTAGCAGTAGAGATCGGGACTGGGGCTATGCT.

Points on this clone: Any gene name here is a mouse gene name. The CDR3 end falls 4 residues outside the read, so it is completed with the germline J gene. The gene calls are TRBV19 and TRBJ2-5; D perhaps matches TRBD1 (6 bases). Germline CDR1 and CDR2: FNHDT and SITEND (reference sequence). The ends were cut back, 5 bases at V and 0 bases at J, with 13 bases in the middle. CDR3 size: 15 residues. CDR3 amino acids: CASRVTGINQDTQYF. The part of the CDR3 DNA that was read is TGTGCCAGCAGAGTCACAGGGATTAACCAAGAC.

A remark on this clone: Mouse gene names and germline throughout. The read finishes 4 residues shy of the CDR3 end, and the germline J gene is used to complete it. This same CDR3 is encoded by further DNA sequences in the sample. The chain links TRBV19 to TRBJ2-1, with 9 nucleotides matching TRBD1. The CDR3 loop spans 12 amino acids. CDR1 is FNHDT and CDR2 is SITEND in the germline V gene (reference sequence). CDR3: CASKTGGAEQFF. The sequenced CDR3 bases are TGTGCCAGCAAGACAGGGGGGGCT.

This clone occurred a few times. The germline and genes are mouse ones. Read sequence stops 4 residues before the CDR3 end, and the germline J gene provides the missing end. This chain joins TRBV5 and TRBJ2-2; 7 nucleotides align to TRBD1. The CDR3 is made up of 16 amino acids. Germline assignment: CDR1 LGHNA and CDR2 YNLKQL (reference sequence). J lost 0 bases, V lost 4 bases, and 5 bases had no gene match. The chain's CDR3 is CASSLLQGANTGQLYF. The CDR3 DNA, read in part, is TGTGCCAGCAGCCTCCTCCAGGGGGCAAACACCGGG.